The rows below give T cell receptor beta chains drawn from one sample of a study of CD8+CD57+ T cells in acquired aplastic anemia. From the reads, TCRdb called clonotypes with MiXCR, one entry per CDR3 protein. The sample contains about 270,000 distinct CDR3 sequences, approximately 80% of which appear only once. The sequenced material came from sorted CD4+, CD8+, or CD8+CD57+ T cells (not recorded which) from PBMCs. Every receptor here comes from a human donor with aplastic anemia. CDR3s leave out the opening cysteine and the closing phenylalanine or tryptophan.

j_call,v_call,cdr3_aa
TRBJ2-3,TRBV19,ASSLASGSDTQY
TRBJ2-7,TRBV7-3,ASSIGRGTYEKY
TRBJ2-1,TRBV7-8,ASSFGPRGDTQ
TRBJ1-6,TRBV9,ASSVDGESTPTH
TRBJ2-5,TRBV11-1,ASSLGGLAVIQETQY
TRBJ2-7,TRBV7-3,ASSFAGESYEQY
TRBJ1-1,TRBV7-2,ASSLAGSGNTEAF
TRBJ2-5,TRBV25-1,ASRAMETQY
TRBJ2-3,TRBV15,ATSRGSTSGGTDTQY
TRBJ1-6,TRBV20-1,SARPGQGNSPLH
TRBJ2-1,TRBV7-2,ASSPGGSDEQF
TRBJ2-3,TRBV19,ASSIGGGTDTQY
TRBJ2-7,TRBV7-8,ASSFTGSSYAQY
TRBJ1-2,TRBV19,ASSIAGGSYNEQI
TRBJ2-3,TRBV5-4,ASSFNVTDTQY
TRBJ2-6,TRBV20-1,SASTYEDSFSGANVLT
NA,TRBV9,ASGDGGPGTQH
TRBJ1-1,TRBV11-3,ASSQDLLGNTEAF
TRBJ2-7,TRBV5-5,ASSPGDRRYEQY
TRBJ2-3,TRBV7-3,ASSLEPTPDYEQ
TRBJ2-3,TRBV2,ASSVGTVNYGTTY
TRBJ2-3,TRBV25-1,ASSELAGSTDTQY
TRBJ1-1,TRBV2,ASSETGAGGNTEAF
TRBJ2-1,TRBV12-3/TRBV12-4,ASSPSGSRDEQF
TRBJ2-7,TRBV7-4,ASSLAGREQY
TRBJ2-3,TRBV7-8,ASSLAGDGTALS
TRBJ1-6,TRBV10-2,ASSESSPLH
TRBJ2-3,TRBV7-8,ASSVGGSRITTQY
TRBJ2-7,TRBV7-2,ASSLTGGSDDHY
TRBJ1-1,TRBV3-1,ASSQAAGNTEAF
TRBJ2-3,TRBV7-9,ASSFARAISTHY
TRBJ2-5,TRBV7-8,ASSFHPNGTALY
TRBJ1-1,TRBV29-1,SVVARALAF
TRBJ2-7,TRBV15,ATSRRGESEAQY
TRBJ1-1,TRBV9,ASSVTGASTDEPF
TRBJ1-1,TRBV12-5,ASGLGLSTEAF
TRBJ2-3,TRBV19,ASSPQGADTQY